Presented here are 18 T cell receptor beta chains from one specimen sequenced in a study of spatial heterogeneity in lung cancer. TCRdb ran MiXCR on the 5' RACE reads and lists one entry per CDR3 protein. The sample contains more than 35,000 distinct CDR3 sequences, less than 5.5% of which appear only once. The time point is: sample taken at primary tumor resection. Whole RNA came from tumor, nontumor lung or frozen PBMC and was sequenced without being sorted. Source: PBMCs, taken at surgery. Receptors were obtained from a female donor with early-stage non-small cell lung cancer.

This clonotype was seen a few times. The chain combines TRBV9 with TRBJ1-2; no clear D. CDR1 and CDR2 (germline): SGDLS, YYNGEE. Trimming removed 4 bases from V and 5 bases from J, with 15 bases in between. This CDR3 has 14 residues. For the CDR3, the DNA is TGTGCCAGCAGCCCCCCCGTCCACCCGTATGGCTACACCTTC. Translated: CASSPPVHPYGYTF.

This clonotype was seen many times. This chain connects TRBV19 to TRBJ2-6; D not certain. The V end lost 3 bases, the J end lost 0 bases, and 6 bases lay between the germline ends. The CDR3 runs 15 residues. Germline lookup yields CDR1 LNHDA and CDR2 SQIVND (reference sequence). The CDR3 nucleotides read TGTGCCAGTAGTATTAATCTCTCTGGGGCCAACGTCCTGACTTTC. Translating gives CASSINLSGANVLTF.

This clonotype was detected ten times or more. The chain joins TRBV29-1 to TRBJ2-5; weak D call: TRBD2 (7 bases). The germline V gene has CDR1 SQVTM and CDR2 ANQGSEA. The CDR3 totals 15 residues. The V and J ends lost 3 bases and 5 bases respectively, with 19 bases between them. CDR3 nucleotide sequence: TGCAGCGTTGAGGGGGCAGGCGGGGGCCTGGAGACCCAGTACTTC. This translates into CSVEGAGGGLETQYF.

In this sample, this clonotype turned up many times. The CDR3 is CASSIEGVGELFF. The CDR3 coding sequence is TGCGCCAGCAGCATTGAGGGAGTCGGGGAGCTGTTTTTT. This rearrangement joins TRBV5-1 to TRBJ2-2; a possible D gene is TRBD2 (5 bases). CDR3 length: 13 residues. Trimming took off 4 bases at V and 7 bases at J, with 11 bases between the two ends. The germline CDR1 and CDR2 sequences are SGHRS and YFSETQ.

This clonotype was picked up many times. The DNA of the CDR3 is TGTGCCAGCAGCCTAGACAGGGGGAGAAATCAGCCCCAGCATTTT. Translating gives CASSLDRGRNQPQHF. The chain carries TRBV4-2 and TRBJ1-5; 9 bases match TRBD1. The CDR3 is made up of 15 amino acids. V shed 4 bases and J 4 bases; nucleotides not matched to a gene: 5. Germline V gene data show CDR1 as LGHNA and CDR2 as YNFKEQ.

There are many counts of this clonotype. V and J are TRBV19 and TRBJ1-2; weak D call: TRBD1 (5 bases). The germline CDR1 and CDR2 sequences are LNHDA and SQIVND (reference sequence). CDR3 length equals 15 residues. V shed 3 bases and J shed 5 bases, with 16 bases lying between them. The DNA of the CDR3 is TGTGCCAGTAGTATCATCAGGGTTGGTTTTTATGGCTACACCTTC. Translating gives CASSIIRVGFYGYTF.

This clonotype was recorded at least ten times. This sequence joins TRBV20-1 and TRBJ2-4, with 8 bases fitting TRBD2. Germline V CDR1 and CDR2: DFQATT, SNEGSKA (reference sequence). This CDR3 is built from 14 residues. V was clipped by 6 bases and J by 0 bases; unmatched bases: 4. In DNA, the CDR3 is TGCAGTGCCGGGGGGGCACTAGCCAAAAACATTCAGTACTTC. This translates into CSAGGALAKNIQYF.

This clonotype was recorded at least ten times. The V gene is TRBV5-1, the J gene TRBJ1-2, with 7 positions matching TRBD1. CDR3 length: 13 residues. Germline trimming cut 3 bases from V and 6 bases from J; bases unmatched to any gene: 5. Germline V gene lookup returns CDR1 SGHRS and CDR2 YFSETQ. As DNA, the CDR3 is TGCGCCAGCAGCTCCAACAGGGGTGATGGCTACACCTTC. This translates into CASSSNRGDGYTF.

In its sample, this clonotype was seen many times. DNA for the CDR3: TGCGCCAGCAGCTTGGCGGGGGAGACCCAGTACTTC. It encodes CASSLAGETQYF. The gene calls are TRBV5-1 and TRBJ2-5, with TRBD2 as a possible D gene (5 bases). V lost 0 bases to trimming and J lost 5 bases, with 5 bases between them. Germline V gene data show CDR1 as SGHRS and CDR2 as YFSETQ. The CDR3 is 12 amino acids.

This chain links TRBV6-2 or TRBV6-3 with TRBJ1-5; D might be TRBD1 (6 bases). This CDR3 is 15 amino acids long. Germline assignment: CDR1 MNHEY and CDR2 SVGEGT. V was trimmed by 2 bases and J by 5 bases, leaving 13 bases between them. CDR3 sequence: CASSYRARGYQPQHF. The CDR3 coding sequence is TGTGCCAGCAGTTACAGGGCCAGGGGCTATCAGCCCCAGCATTTT.

This clonotype has ten or more counts. The gene calls are TRBV21-1 and TRBJ2-2; TRBD1 is the table's D call, not checked against the DNA. TRBV21-1 is labeled a pseudogene. The CDR3 consists of 17 residues. The CDR3 bases are TGTGCCAGCAGCATCGGCCACAGGGGGAGGGTCACCGGGGAGCTGTTTTTT. It codes for CASSIGHRGRVTGELFF.

This clonotype was recorded at least ten times. This chain joins TRBV6-5 and TRBJ2-3; tentative D call: TRBD1 (6 bases). The V end was cut by 2 bases, the J end by 5 bases, with 17 bases between. The CDR3 loop spans 16 amino acids. Germline assignment: CDR1 MNHEY and CDR2 SVGAGI. CDR3 residues: CASSYTAGGGGDTQYF. For the CDR3, the DNA is TGTGCCAGCAGTTACACGGCTGGGGGCGGTGGAGATACGCAGTATTTT.

This clonotype has ten or more counts. The rearrangement uses TRBV19 and TRBJ1-5, with unresolved D. The CDR3 has 13 amino acids. Germline assignment: CDR1 LNHDA and CDR2 SQIVND (reference sequence). Trimming cost V 7 bases and J 5 bases, with 12 bases left between them. Here the CDR3 reads CASTSRGDQPQHF. Here the CDR3 DNA reads TGTGCCAGTACCTCTCGCGGGGATCAGCCCCAGCATTTT.

This clonotype was observed many times. CDR3 DNA: TGTGCCAGCAGCTCTGGACAGGGGGCCCTTAGCAATCAGCCCCAGCATTTT. Its translation: CASSSGQGALSNQPQHF. The chain has TRBV7-8 and TRBJ1-5; 11 bases are shared with TRBD1. The CDR3 consists of 17 residues. The V and J ends lost 4 bases and 0 bases, in that order; junction bases with no gene match: 5. Germline V gives CDR1 SGHVS, CDR2 FQNEAQ.

Ten or more counts support this clonotype. The chain employs TRBV9 and TRBJ1-1, with 8 bases identical to TRBD1. J lost 5 bases, V lost 4 bases, and 7 bases had no gene match. CDR1 is SGDLS and CDR2 is YYNGEE in the germline V gene. CDR3 length: 14 residues. The CDR3 loop reads CASSPQGASTEAFF. DNA of the CDR3: TGTGCCAGCAGCCCGCAGGGGGCGAGTACTGAAGCTTTCTTT.

This clonotype came up a few times. The chain couples TRBV29-1 to TRBJ2-7, with TRBD1 matching over 10 bases. After removal of 0 bases from V and 2 bases from J, the junction contained 7 bases not matched to a gene. CDR3 length: 16 amino acids. Per germline, CDR1 SQVTM and CDR2 ANQGSEA. The CDR3 spells CSVEDPDRGTPYEQYF. The CDR3 region has the DNA TGCAGCGTTGAAGATCCGGACAGGGGGACTCCCTACGAGCAGTACTTC.

A note on this clonotype: The DNA is omitted, as the CDR3 cannot be located on it reliably, and the CDR3 follows TCRdb's listing. The genes are TRBV27 and TRBJ2-1; the DNA was not compared with TRBD2, the D call given in the table. The CDR3 length is 15 residues, termini included. The germline V gene encodes CDR1 MNHEY and CDR2 SMNVEV (reference sequence). This CDR3 is CTSSILGGSYNEQFF.

This clonotype was recorded many times. The chain is built from TRBV3-1 and TRBJ2-3, with D possibly called TRBD1 or TRBD2 (6 bases each). The CDR3 spans 16 residues. Germline V gene sequence: CDR1 LGHDT, CDR2 YNNKEL (reference sequence). V lost 0 bases to trimming and J lost 5 bases, with 15 bases between them. In nucleotides, the CDR3 is TGTGCCAGCAGCCAAGAGATTCCGGGGGCCTTAGATACGCAGTATTTT. Translation gives CASSQEIPGALDTQYF.